This entry describes one TCR beta chain. What it binds is unknown. These data belong to a study of OX40 agonist ivuxolimab in advanced cancers. Study outcomes and limitations: There were also nonresponders showing low normalized T-cell clonal expansion. Those patients achieving a partial response at 0.1-3.0 mg/kg showed among the lowest clonal expansion.

Autoimmune disease history or systemic immunosuppression excluded patients. Patients had blood sampled at baseline and again on cycle 4 day 1 and cycle 7 day 1. TCRdb keeps only in-frame clones here, not all; method: immunoSEQ multiplex PCR. This table holds around 50,000 clones, around four fifths found once. The CDR3 covers 15 residues. V lost 2 bases to trimming and J lost 8 bases, with 15 bases between them. Germline V CDR1 and CDR2: LGHNA, YNFKEQ. The rearrangement joins TRBV4-2 to TRBJ1-4, with D perhaps TRBD1 (6 bases). The receptor was derived from an adult with an advanced solid tumor such as melanoma, head and neck, liver or kidney cancer. The sample here was CD4+ or CD8+ T cells sorted from blood, taken in a trial of the OX40 agonist ivuxolimab. This chain's CDR3 is CASSQQTGEDEKLFF. CDR3 sequence (DNA): TGTGCCAGCAGCCAACAGACAGGCGAGGACGAAAAACTGTTTTTT.